What follows describes a single T cell receptor beta chain. The sample originates from a study of blood T cell repertoires in COVID-19. The overall study: The United States, Italy and Spain were the sources of the acute and convalescent COVID-19 samples. T cells, B-cell-depleted T cells, or PBMCs supplied cDNA or gDNA.

In the study's own analysis: Reference gene primers were amplified, and this amplification served to estimate nucleated cell counts. The protocol was immunoSEQ multiplex PCR, while the TCRdb copy is restricted to in-frame clones and leaves out a portion. For V, J and clone size, that table is used; D and trimming come from the DNA. Of approximately 210,000 clones in the sample, around four fifths are singletons; the top ten hold about 2.3%. The specimen sequenced was peripheral blood. This TCR was sampled from a woman aged 40 to 55 with active or convalescent COVID-19.

CDR3 nucleotide sequence: TGTGCCAGCAGTGAAGAAGGAAGGGGGCGGACTGAAGCTTTCTTT. It specifies CASSEEGRGRTEAFF. This chain uses TRBV6-1 with TRBJ1-1; TRBD1 agrees at 7 bases. Germline lookup yields CDR1 MNHNS and CDR2 SASEGT. Germline trimming cut 1 base from V and 5 bases from J; bases unmatched to any gene: 7. CDR3 length equals 15 residues.